This T cell receptor beta chain was sequenced for a study of identical twins. Findings and limits, study-wide: In drawing conclusions, the study used cross-sectional statistical analysis and did not follow the same donors.

A few counts support this clonotype. Its target is not known. After template switching added a universal primer site, the resulting cDNA carried unique molecular identifiers. TCRdb processed the 5' RACE reads anew with MiXCR; each CDR3 protein has one entry. The sample shows around 370,000 distinct CDR3 sequences, 9% to 10% of them seen only once. Germline CDR1 and CDR2: DFQATT and SNEGSKA (reference sequence). Trimming took off 0 bases at V and 8 bases at J, with 12 bases between the two ends. There are 13 residues in the CDR3. What was sequenced was naive T cells sorted from blood. The chain is built from TRBV20-1 and TRBJ2-3; no firm D call. This sequence was found in a woman aged 45-65 years in good health. CDR3: CSARDSAALTQYF. The CDR3 DNA is TGCAGTGCTAGAGATTCGGCCGCGCTTACGCAGTATTTT.